A selection of T cell receptor beta chains follows, all from one sample in a study of OX40 agonist ivuxolimab in advanced cancers. Sequencing was performed with immunoSEQ multiplex PCR; in TCRdb, only in-frame clones are kept and a portion is missing. The repertoire includes 40,000 to 45,000 clones, 75% to 90% of them detected once, and 4.5% to 5% sits in the top ten. The specimen comprised CD4+ or CD8+ T cells sorted from blood, sampled in a trial of the OX40 agonist ivuxolimab. Receptor source: an adult with an advanced solid tumor such as melanoma, head and neck, liver or kidney cancer. CDR3s include the opening cysteine and the closing phenylalanine or tryptophan. The order of the fields is CDR3 protein, J gene, V gene.

CAWSVRDGLEQYF TRBJ2-7 TRBV30
CASSPGLAGQETQYF TRBJ2-5 TRBV9
CASSPTGDYTGELFF TRBJ2-2 TRBV4-1
CASSSNIFKGAFAKKLFF TRBJ1-4 TRBV21-1
CASSFGLVNQPQHF TRBJ1-5 TRBV28
CASSTAAGTSNQPQHF TRBJ1-5 TRBV19
CATGPVTGSDTQYF TRBJ2-3 TRBV28
CAWSAGGAGETQYF TRBJ2-5 TRBV30
CASSLLYVSSYNEQFF TRBJ2-1 TRBV7-9
CASSPTRDSNAGELFF TRBJ2-2 TRBV7-3
CASSNREQFF TRBJ2-1 TRBV6-6
CASSMAGGSIEAFF TRBJ1-1 TRBV2
CASSPQGEKLFF TRBJ1-4 TRBV11-2
CASNDGAGYEQYF TRBJ2-7 TRBV2
CASSLTSGGPGELFF TRBJ2-2 TRBV11-2
CASSRGFDTEAFF TRBJ1-1 TRBV11-3
CASSQDPSSGYGYTF TRBJ1-2 TRBV4-3
CSVLRTGEKLFF TRBJ1-4 TRBV29-1
CASSPAHGDGYTF TRBJ1-2 TRBV7-9
CASVPYTSGRGSGANVLTF TRBJ2-6 TRBV21-1
CASSQGHSLSGNTIYF TRBJ1-3 TRBV4-2
CAISPATGKAFF TRBJ1-1 TRBV10-3
CASSEGLGIGQPQHF TRBJ1-5 TRBV6-1
CASSKGLAGSDGELFF TRBJ2-2 TRBV11-3
CASSEASTGNQPQHF TRBJ1-5 TRBV6-1
CASSLTGFRETQYF TRBJ2-5 TRBV5-1
CASSWGQQETQYF TRBJ2-5 TRBV7-3
CASTAGTHVTDTQYF TRBJ2-3 TRBV19
CASSQSRPESYGYTF TRBJ1-2 TRBV16
CASSSGVGRYNSPLHF TRBJ1-6 TRBV5-6
CASTRQTEETQYF TRBJ2-5 TRBV6-1
CASSLWGLDEREQFF TRBJ2-1 TRBV27
CASSDGGGTDTQYF TRBJ2-3 TRBV6-1
CASRLSGAQETQYF TRBJ2-5 TRBV5-6
CATSGPEINYGYTF TRBJ1-2 TRBV28
CASSLRTGGSPLHF TRBJ1-6 TRBV7-2
CASSLYLGAGNQPQHF TRBJ1-5 TRBV28